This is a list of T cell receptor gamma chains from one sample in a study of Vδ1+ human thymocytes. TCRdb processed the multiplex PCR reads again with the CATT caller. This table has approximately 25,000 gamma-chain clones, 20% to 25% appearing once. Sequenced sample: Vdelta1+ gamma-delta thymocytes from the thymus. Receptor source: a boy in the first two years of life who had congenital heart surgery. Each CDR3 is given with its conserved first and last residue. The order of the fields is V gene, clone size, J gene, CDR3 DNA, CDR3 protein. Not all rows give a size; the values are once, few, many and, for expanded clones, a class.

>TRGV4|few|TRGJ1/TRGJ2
TGTGCCACCTGGGATCCCGATATTTATAAGAAACTCTTT
CATWDPDIYKKLF
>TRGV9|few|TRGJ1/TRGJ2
TGTGCCTTGTGGACCTATTACCGGGGTTATTATAAGAAACTCTTT
CALWTYYRGYYKKLF
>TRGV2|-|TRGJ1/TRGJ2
TGTGCCACCTGGGACGGCCGGAGCGATTATAAGAAACTCTTT
CATWDGRSDYKKLF
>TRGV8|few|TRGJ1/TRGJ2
TGTGCCACCTGGGATTCCAAGAATTATTATAAGAAACTCTTT
CATWDSKNYYKKLF
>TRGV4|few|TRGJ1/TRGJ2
TGTGCCACCTGGGAGGAGGGGAAACTCTTT
CATWEEGKLF
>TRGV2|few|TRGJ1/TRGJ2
TGTGCCACCCTATCGTATTATAAGAAACTCTTT
CATLSYYKKLF
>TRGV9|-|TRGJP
TGTGCCTTGTGGGAGGTTATTGGAGAGTTGGACAAAAAAATCAAGGTATTT
CALWEVIGELDKKIKVF
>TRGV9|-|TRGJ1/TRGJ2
TGTGCCTTGTGGGAGGCCGTTGGTTATAAGAAACTCTTT
CALWEAVGYKKLF
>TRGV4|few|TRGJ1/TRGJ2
TGTGCCACCTGGGATGCCACCGGGAGTTATTATAAGAAACTCTTT
CATWDATGSYYKKLF
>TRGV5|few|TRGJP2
TGTGCCACCTGGGACGGGGGTGATTGGATCAAGACGTTT
CATWDGGDWIKTF
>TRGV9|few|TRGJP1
TGTGCCTTGTGGGAGACACTGGGTATCACTGGTTGGTTCAAGATATTT
CALWETLGITGWFKIF
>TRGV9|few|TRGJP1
TGTGCCTTGTGGGAGGTGCAAGGCACTGGTTGGTTCAAGATATTT
CALWEVQGTGWFKIF
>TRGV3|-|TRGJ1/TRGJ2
TGTGCCACCTGGGACAGGCGACGCTATAAGAAACTCTTT
CATWDRRRYKKLF
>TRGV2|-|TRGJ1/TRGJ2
TGTGCCACTTGGGACGGGCAGAAGAAACTCTTT
CATWDGQKKLF
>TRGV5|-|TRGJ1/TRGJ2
TGTGCCACCTGGGACAAACCTAATTATTATAAGAAACTCTTT
CATWDKPNYYKKLF
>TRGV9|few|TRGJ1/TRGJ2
TGTGCCTTGTGGGAGGTGCGCCCCCATAAGAAACTCTTT
CALWEVRPHKKLF
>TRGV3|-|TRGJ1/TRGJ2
TGTGCCACCTGGGACAGGCAAGATACTTATTATAAGAAACTCTTT
CATWDRQDTYYKKLF
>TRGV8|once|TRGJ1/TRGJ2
TGTGCCACCTGGGATAGGCGTTATTATTATAAGAAACTCTTT
CATWDRRYYYKKLF
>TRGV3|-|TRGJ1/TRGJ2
TGTGCCACCTGGGACGGAACCCATTATTATAAGAAACTCTTT
CATWDGTHYYKKLF
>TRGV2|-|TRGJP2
TGTGCCACCTGGGACGGCCAGGGTAGTGATTGGATCAAGACGTTT
CATWDGQGSDWIKTF
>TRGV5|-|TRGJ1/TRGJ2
TGTGCCACCTGGGACAGAAGGAATTATTATAAGAAACTCTTT
CATWDRRNYYKKLF
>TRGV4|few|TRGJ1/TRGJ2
TGTGCCACCTGGGATCGGGGCGACGAGATTTATTACAAGAAACTCTTT
CATWDRGDEIYYKKLF
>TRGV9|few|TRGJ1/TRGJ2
TGTGCCTTGTGTGGCTATTATAAGAAACTCTTT
CALCGYYKKLF
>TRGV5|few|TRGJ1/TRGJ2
TGTGCCACCTGGGACCGGAGGAGGGAATGTTATAAGAAACTCTTT
CATWDRRRECYKKLF
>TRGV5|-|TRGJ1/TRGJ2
TGTGCCACCTGGGATCAGGGGGGGAATTATTATAAGAAACTCTTT
CATWDQGGNYYKKLF
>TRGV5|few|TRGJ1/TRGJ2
TGTGCCACCTGGGACAGGCAAAGGAAGAAACTCTTT
CATWDRQRKKLF
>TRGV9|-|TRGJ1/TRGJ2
TGTGCCTTGTGGGAGGTGGATCTAAATTATAAGAAACTCTTT
CALWEVDLNYKKLF
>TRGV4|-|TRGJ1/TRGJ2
TGTGCCACCTGGGATCTGAGATATTATAAGAAACTCTTT
CATWDLRYYKKLF
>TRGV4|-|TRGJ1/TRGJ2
TGTGCCACCTGGGACGGGCACGTGAAACTCTTT
CATWDGHVKLF
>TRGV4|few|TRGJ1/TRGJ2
TGTGCCACCTGGGATGGACCCCTTTATTATAAGAAACTCTTT
CATWDGPLYYKKLF
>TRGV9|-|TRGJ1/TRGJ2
TGTGCCTTGTGGGAGCTGCTCCACGGGAAACTCTTT
CALWELLHGKLF
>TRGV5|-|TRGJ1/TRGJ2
TGTGCCACCTGGGACCCGCTTTATTATAAGAAACTCTTT
CATWDPLYYKKLF
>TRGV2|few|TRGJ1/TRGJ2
TGTGCCACCTGGGACGGGCCCGGGTTGAATTATTATAAGAAACTCTTT
CATWDGPGLNYYKKLF
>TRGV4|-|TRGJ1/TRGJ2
TGTGCCACCTGGGACGCACCTTATTATAAGAAACTCTTT
CATWDAPYYKKLF
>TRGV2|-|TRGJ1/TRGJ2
TGTGCCACCTGGGACGGGCCTGTCCCTTATTATAAGAAACTCTTT
CATWDGPVPYYKKLF
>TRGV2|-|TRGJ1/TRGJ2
TGTGCCACCTGGGATGAGAAAAGGTATTATAAGAAACTCTTT
CATWDEKRYYKKLF
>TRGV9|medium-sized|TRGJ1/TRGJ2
TGTGCCTTGTGGGAGGTGAAGTATAAGAAACTCTTT
CALWEVKYKKLF
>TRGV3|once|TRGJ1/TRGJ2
TGTGCCATCAACGGGGTTGGATATAAGAAACTCTTT
CAINGVGYKKLF
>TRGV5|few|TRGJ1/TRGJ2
TGTGCCACCTGGGACACCCCGAATTATTATAAGAAACTCTTT
CATWDTPNYYKKLF
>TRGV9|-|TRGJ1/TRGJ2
TGTGCCTTGTGGGAGGCGCCCTTTGCCCCAGGTCGTTATTATAAGAAACTCTTT
CALWEAPFAPGRYYKKLF
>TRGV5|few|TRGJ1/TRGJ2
TGTGCCACCTGGGACGGGACAGACGGTTATAAGAAACTCTTT
CATWDGTDGYKKLF
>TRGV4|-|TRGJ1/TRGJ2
TGTGCCACCTGGCGGAATCTCCCCCCTTTTATTTGTAAGAAACTCTTT
CATWRNLPPFICKKLF
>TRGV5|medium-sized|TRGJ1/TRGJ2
TGTGCCACCTGGGACAGGGATTATAAGAAACTCTTT
CATWDRDYKKLF
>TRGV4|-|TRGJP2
TGTGCCACCTGGCACCCCCGTAGTGATTGGATCAAGACGTTT
CATWHPRSDWIKTF
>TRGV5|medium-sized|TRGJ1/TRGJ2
TGTGCCACCTGGGACGGGGAGAAACTCTTT
CATWDGEKLF